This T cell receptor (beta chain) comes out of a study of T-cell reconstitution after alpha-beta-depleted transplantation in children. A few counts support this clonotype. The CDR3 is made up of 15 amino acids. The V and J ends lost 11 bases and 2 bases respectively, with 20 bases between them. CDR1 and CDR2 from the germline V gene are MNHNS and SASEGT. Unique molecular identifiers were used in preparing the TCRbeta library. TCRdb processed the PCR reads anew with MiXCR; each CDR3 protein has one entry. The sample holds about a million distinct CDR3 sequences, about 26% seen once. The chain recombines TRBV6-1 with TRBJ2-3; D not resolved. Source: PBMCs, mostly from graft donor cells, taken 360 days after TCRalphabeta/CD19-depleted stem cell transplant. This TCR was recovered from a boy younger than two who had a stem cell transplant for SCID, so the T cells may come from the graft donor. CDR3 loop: CAHARGPRNTDTQYF. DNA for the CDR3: TGTGCCCATGCCCGCGGACCACGAAACACAGATACGCAGTATTTT.